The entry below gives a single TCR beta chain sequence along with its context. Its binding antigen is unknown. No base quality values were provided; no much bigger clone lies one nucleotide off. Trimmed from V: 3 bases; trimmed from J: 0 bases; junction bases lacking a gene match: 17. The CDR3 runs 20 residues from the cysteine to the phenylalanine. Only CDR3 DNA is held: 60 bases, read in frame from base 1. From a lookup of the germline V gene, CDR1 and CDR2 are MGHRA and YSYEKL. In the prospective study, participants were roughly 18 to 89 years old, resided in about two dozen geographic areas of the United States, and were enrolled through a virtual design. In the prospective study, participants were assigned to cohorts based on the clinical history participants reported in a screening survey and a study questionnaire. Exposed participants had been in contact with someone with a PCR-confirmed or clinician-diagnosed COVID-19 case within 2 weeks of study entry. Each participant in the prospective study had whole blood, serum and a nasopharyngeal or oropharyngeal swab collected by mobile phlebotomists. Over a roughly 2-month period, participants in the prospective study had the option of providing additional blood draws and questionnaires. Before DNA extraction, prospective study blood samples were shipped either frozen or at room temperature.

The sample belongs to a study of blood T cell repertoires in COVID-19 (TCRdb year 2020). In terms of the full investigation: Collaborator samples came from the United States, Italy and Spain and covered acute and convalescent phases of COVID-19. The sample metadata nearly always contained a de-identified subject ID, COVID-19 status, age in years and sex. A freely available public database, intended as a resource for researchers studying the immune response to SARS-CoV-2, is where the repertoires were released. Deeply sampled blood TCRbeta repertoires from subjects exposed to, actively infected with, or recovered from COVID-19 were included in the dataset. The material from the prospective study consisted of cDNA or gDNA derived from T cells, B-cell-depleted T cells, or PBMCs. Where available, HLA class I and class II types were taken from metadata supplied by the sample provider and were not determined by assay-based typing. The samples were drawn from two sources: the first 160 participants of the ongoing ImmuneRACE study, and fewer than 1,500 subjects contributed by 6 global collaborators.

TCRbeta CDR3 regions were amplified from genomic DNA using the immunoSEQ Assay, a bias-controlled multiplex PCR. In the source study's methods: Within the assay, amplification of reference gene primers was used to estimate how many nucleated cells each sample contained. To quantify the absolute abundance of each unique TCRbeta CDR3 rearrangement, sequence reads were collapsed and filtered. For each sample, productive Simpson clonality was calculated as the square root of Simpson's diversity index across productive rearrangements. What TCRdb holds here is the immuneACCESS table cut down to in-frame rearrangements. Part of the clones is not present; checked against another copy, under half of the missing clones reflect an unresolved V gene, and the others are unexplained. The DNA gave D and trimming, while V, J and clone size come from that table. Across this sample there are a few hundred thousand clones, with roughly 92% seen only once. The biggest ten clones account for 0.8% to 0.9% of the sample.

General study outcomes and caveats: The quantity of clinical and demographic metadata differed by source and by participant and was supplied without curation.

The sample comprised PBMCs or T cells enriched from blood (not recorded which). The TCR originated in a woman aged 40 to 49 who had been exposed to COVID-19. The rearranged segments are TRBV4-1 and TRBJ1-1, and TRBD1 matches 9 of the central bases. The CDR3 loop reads CASSQERAPVNRGLNTEAFF. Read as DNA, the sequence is TGCGCCAGCAGCCAGGAGAGGGCTCCCGTAAACAGGGGGCTGAACACTGAAGCTTTCTTT.